These 15 T cell receptor beta chains share one sample of origin, sequenced in a study of cytomegalovirus exposure and HLA in healthy donors. The study ran its PCR with 60 Vbeta and 13 Jbeta primers. Using immunoSEQ multiplex PCR, the repertoire was profiled, and TCRdb retains in-frame clones only, with some absent. Of about 200,000 clones listed, 10% to 15% are singletons. The sample was PBMCs. The receptors stem from a man between 45 and 60 years old in good health and CMV-seropositive.

The chain employs TRBV6-5 and TRBJ1-1; 8 positions agree with TRBD1. V shed 6 bases and J 5 bases; nucleotides not matched to a gene: 11. This CDR3 has 15 amino acids. The germline V gene has CDR1 MNHEY and CDR2 SVGAGI. The CDR3 DNA reads TGTGCCAGCAGGAGGGTCACAGGGGGAGAAACTGAAGCTTTCTTT. It translates to CASRRVTGGETEAFF.

This clone was seen more than once but under ten times. The rearrangement uses TRBV28 and TRBJ1-2, with D tentatively TRBD1 (5 bases). Germline values: CDR1 MDHEN, CDR2 SYDVKM. This CDR3 comprises 14 residues. Trimming took off 7 bases at V and 3 bases at J, with 15 bases between the two ends. CDR3 loop: CASIPGGRYYGYTF. In DNA form, the CDR3 reads TGTGCCAGCATCCCCGGGGGGAGATACTATGGCTACACCTTC.

The rearrangement links TRBV9 to TRBJ2-5; tentatively, D is TRBD2 (6 bases). Trimming took 1 base from V and 5 from J, leaving 15 bases between them. The CDR3 covers 15 residues. Germline CDR1 is SGDLS and CDR2 is YYNGEE. CDR3 coding DNA: TGTGCCAGCAGCGTAAACAGTCGCGGGGAGGAGACCCAGTACTTC. Residues: CASSVNSRGEETQYF.

The chain links TRBV7-6 to TRBJ2-1; possible D gene TRBD1, 6 bases. Looked up from germline, CDR1 is SGHVS and CDR2 is FNYEAQ. V dropped 1 base and J dropped 0 bases, with 16 bases sitting between them. CDR3 length equals 18 residues. CDR3 DNA sequence: TGTGCCAGCAGCTTAGGGCTACAGGGCGGTTTCTCCTACAATGAGCAGTTCTTC. Its translation is CASSLGLQGGFSYNEQFF.

The gene calls are TRBV6-1 and TRBJ2-5; 7 nucleotides line up with TRBD2. There are 17 residues in the CDR3. V lost 3 bases to trimming and J lost 5 bases; unmatched junction nucleotides: 15. CDR1 and CDR2 (germline): MNHNS, SASEGT. CDR3: CASSELLTSAQGETQYF. The CDR3 DNA follows: TGTGCCAGCAGTGAGCTCCTTACTAGCGCTCAAGGGGAGACCCAGTACTTC.

J is TRBJ2-1 and V is TRBV28; weak D call: TRBD1 (6 bases). Looked up from germline, CDR1 is MDHEN and CDR2 is SYDVKM. The CDR3 runs 13 residues. Trimming removed 10 bases at V and 8 bases at J, with 18 bases between. CDR3 protein: CAIGTPPAHEQFF. The CDR3 nucleotides are TGTGCCATAGGGACACCTCCCGCCCATGAGCAGTTCTTC.

In regard to this clone: Without the conserved terminal phenylalanine or tryptophan, this CDR3 likely stems from a read error. J is TRBJ1-5 and V is TRBV11-2; the D gene is possibly TRBD1 (5 bases). The length of the CDR3 is 13 residues. Trimming cost V 8 bases and J 4 bases, with 12 bases left between them. Germline V gene data show CDR1 as SGHAT and CDR2 as FQNNGV. In nucleotides, the CDR3 is TGTGCCAGCTCGGGAGGGGTAAATCAGCCCCAGCATGTT. Translated, it gives CASSGGVNQPQHV.

The chain employs TRBV5-1 and TRBJ1-3; possibly TRBD1 for D (5 bases). CDR1 and CDR2 (germline): SGHRS, YFSETQ. Trimming stripped 4 bases from V and 0 bases from J, with 11 bases between. This CDR3 has 15 amino acids. The CDR3 sequence: CASSAVRDSGNTIYF. DNA for the CDR3: TGCGCCAGCAGCGCGGTCAGGGACTCTGGAAACACCATATATTTT.

This chain connects TRBV29-1 to TRBJ2-2; D possibly corresponds to TRBD1 (5 bases). CDR3 size: 13 residues. Germline V CDR1 and CDR2: SQVTM, ANQGSEA. The V gene lost 8 bases and the J gene lost 5 bases, with 15 bases spanning the gap. CDR3: CSTAGKGTGELFF. The CDR3 nucleotides read TGCAGCACTGCAGGGAAAGGTACCGGGGAGCTGTTTTTT.

The V gene is TRBV27, the J gene TRBJ1-5; 7 bases map to TRBD1. Germline CDR1 is MNHEY and CDR2 is SMNVEV (reference sequence). This CDR3 has 14 amino acids. The V segment lost 6 bases and the J segment 1 base; nucleotides outside the gene matches: 3. CDR3: CASRMTGSNQPQHF. As DNA, the CDR3 is TGTGCCAGCAGGATGACAGGGAGCAATCAGCCCCAGCATTTT.

V usage is TRBV2 and J usage is TRBJ2-3; 10 positions match TRBD1. The trim removed 7 bases at V and 7 bases at J, leaving 11 bases unmatched. Germline-derived CDR1 and CDR2 are SNHLY and FYNNEI. The CDR3 spans 15 residues. The CDR3 region is CASNTPDRGQYTQYF. The CDR3 DNA reads TGTGCCAGCAATACCCCAGACAGGGGGCAATATACGCAGTATTTT.

J is TRBJ2-7 and V is TRBV2; 8 nucleotides match TRBD1. The J segment lost 3 bases and the V segment lost 4 bases, leaving 2 bases of the junction unmatched. Per germline, CDR1 SNHLY and CDR2 FYNNEI. This CDR3 has 13 amino acids. The CDR3 here is CASSGDRNYEQYF. The CDR3 coding sequence is TGTGCCAGCAGTGGGGACAGGAACTACGAGCAGTACTTC.

In this sample, this clone turned up a few times. The gene calls are TRBV9 and TRBJ2-2; TRBD2 might be the D (7 bases). From germline, CDR1 is SGDLS and CDR2 YYNGEE. V lost 0 bases and J lost 6, with 15 bases in between. This CDR3 has 16 residues. CDR3 nucleotide sequence: TGTGCCAGCAGCGTAGTAGAGGGGGGGCTTGCCGGGGAGCTGTTTTTT. This gives the protein CASSVVEGGLAGELFF.

This clone was detected once. The chain couples TRBV7-6 to TRBJ2-5; D may be TRBD2 (5 bases). The CDR3 is made up of 14 amino acids. CDR1 SGHVS and CDR2 FNYEAQ come from the germline V gene. V was trimmed by 0 bases and J by 5 bases, leaving 10 bases between them. CDR3 residues: CASSLARAGETQYF. The CDR3 DNA sequence: TGTGCCAGCAGCTTAGCGCGGGCTGGGGAGACCCAGTACTTC.

The V call is TRBV5-1, the J call TRBJ1-2, with 7 bases fitting TRBD1. The V gene end was trimmed by 2 bases and the J gene end by 8 bases; junction bases not matched to a gene: 9. This CDR3 is 14 amino acids long. Per the germline V gene, CDR1 is SGHRS and CDR2 is YFSETQ. CDR3 protein: CASSLDRVAAGYTF. CDR3 in DNA: TGCGCCAGCAGCTTAGACAGGGTCGCGGCGGGCTACACCTTC.